This is a list of T cell receptor beta chains from one sample in a study of T cells after yellow fever vaccination. In TCRdb, the 5' RACE reads were re-called with MiXCR into one record per CDR3 protein. Counted here are 620,000 or so distinct CDR3 sequences, 12% occurring once; the ten biggest clones make up 15%. Sample: PBMCs, taken on the day of the yellow fever booster vaccination. The source of these receptors is a man younger than 40 who received the YFV17D yellow fever vaccine. CDR3s include the opening cysteine and the closing phenylalanine or tryptophan. D genes are given only for firm matches. Where a row states a size, it is once, few, many or the class of an expanded clone; other rows omit it.

TRBJ1-5	NA	NA	TRBV3-1	CASSQGTSSLSNQPQHF	TGTGCCAGCAGCCAGGGGACATCCTCCCTTAGCAATCAGCCCCAGCATTTT
TRBJ2-1	NA	NA	TRBV9	CASSGSGPPGRSYNEQFF	TGTGCCAGCAGCGGATCCGGGCCTCCCGGGCGCTCCTACAATGAGCAGTTCTTC
TRBJ1-2	NA	NA	TRBV4-3	CASSQESQGSRYTF	TGCGCCAGCAGCCAAGAATCCCAAGGCTCGCGTTACACCTTC
TRBJ2-7	NA	NA	TRBV30	CAWSVQGRATYEQYF	TGTGCCTGGAGTGTGCAGGGGCGGGCAACCTACGAGCAGTACTTC
TRBJ2-7	NA	few	TRBV6-1	CASRAGRQSYEQYF	TGTGCCAGCAGGGCCGGGCGGCAGTCCTACGAGCAGTACTTC
TRBJ2-1	TRBD2	many	TRBV7-9	CASSLGLAGDGEQFF	TGTGCCAGCAGCTTGGGTCTAGCGGGAGACGGGGAGCAGTTCTTC
TRBJ1-1	NA	few	TRBV19	CASKAEEAFF	TGTGCCAGTAAGGCTGAGGAAGCTTTCTTT
TRBJ2-1	NA	NA	TRBV4-1	CASSQDAQGPYNEQFF	TGCGCCAGCAGCCAAGACGCCCAGGGCCCCTACAATGAGCAGTTCTTC
TRBJ1-6	TRBD1	few	TRBV27	CASSLVTQGWNSPLHF	TGTGCCAGCAGTTTAGTAACACAGGGGTGGAATTCACCCCTCCACTTT
TRBJ2-7	NA	NA	TRBV5-1	CASRSGVGSYEQYF	TGCGCCAGCAGATCAGGGGTGGGGTCCTACGAGCAGTACTTC
TRBJ1-4	NA	few	TRBV6-1	CASSRGGGIEKLFF	TGTGCCAGCTCGCGTGGCGGGGGGATTGAAAAACTGTTTTTT
TRBJ1-2	TRBD1	few	TRBV7-3	CASSPDRGSGYTF	TGTGCCAGCAGCCCGGACAGGGGAAGTGGCTACACCTTC
TRBJ2-3	NA	few	TRBV20-1	CSATPVSDTQYF	TGCAGTGCTACCCCGGTTTCAGATACGCAGTATTTT
TRBJ2-7	TRBD2	NA	TRBV20-1	CSASIASGPYEQYF	TGCAGTGCTAGTATAGCTAGCGGGCCCTACGAGCAGTACTTC
TRBJ2-3	NA	NA	TRBV7-6	CASSQVGLPDTQYF	TGTGCCAGCAGCCAAGTTGGGTTACCAGATACGCAGTATTTT
TRBJ2-3	NA	few	TRBV24-1	CATSEGFLKDTQYF	TGTGCCACCAGTGAGGGCTTTTTAAAAGATACGCAGTATTTT
TRBJ2-2	TRBD2	NA	TRBV19	CASSIASGRSGGELFF	TGTGCCAGTAGTATAGCTAGCGGGAGGTCGGGCGGGGAGCTGTTTTTT
TRBJ2-6	NA	few	TRBV7-9	CASSEWRAPGANVLTF	TGTGCCAGCAGCGAGTGGAGGGCGCCTGGGGCCAACGTCCTGACTTTC
TRBJ2-1	NA	few	TRBV10-3	CAISESTTYNEQFF	TGTGCCATCAGTGAGTCCACAACCTACAATGAGCAGTTCTTC
TRBJ2-7	TRBD2	few	TRBV14	CASSPGGFYEQYF	TGTGCCAGCAGTCCGGGGGGATTCTACGAGCAGTACTTC
TRBJ2-7	TRBD2	many	TRBV20-1	CSASVSSGSQEQYF	TGCAGTGCTAGTGTGTCTAGCGGGAGCCAGGAGCAGTACTTC
TRBJ1-1	TRBD1	NA	TRBV11-1	CASSSYNSPGQKNTEAFF	TGTGCCAGCAGCTCCTACAACTCCCCGGGACAGAAGAACACTGAAGCTTTCTTT
TRBJ2-3	NA	NA	TRBV7-7	CASSPSSGYTDTQYF	TGTGCTAGCAGCCCCTCCAGCGGATACACAGATACGCAGTATTTT
TRBJ2-1	TRBD2	many	TRBV12-3/TRBV12-4	CASNRLAGGPDEQFF	TGTGCCAGCAATCGACTAGCGGGAGGCCCCGATGAGCAGTTCTTC
TRBJ2-1	TRBD2	NA	TRBV14	CASSQVSGSGRARNEQFF	TGTGCCAGCAGCCAGGTTTCGGGTAGCGGGAGGGCCAGGAATGAGCAGTTCTTC
TRBJ2-1	TRBD2	few	TRBV6-2/TRBV6-3	CASSTLAGPNEQFF	TGTGCCAGCAGTACACTAGCGGGACCGAATGAGCAGTTCTTC
TRBJ2-1	TRBD2	few	TRBV6-5	CASSSQGLARVNEQFF	TGTGCCAGCAGTTCTCAAGGACTAGCGCGGGTCAATGAGCAGTTCTTC
TRBJ1-2	NA	NA	TRBV29-1	CSVVIMRGGYGYTF	TGCAGCGTTGTTATTATGAGGGGTGGCTATGGCTACACCTTC
TRBJ2-5	NA	NA	TRBV19	CASSIPPETQYF	TGTGCCAGTAGTATTCCCCCAGAGACCCAGTACTTC
TRBJ2-1	TRBD1	NA	TRBV20-1	CSVPQGAGNEQFF	TGCAGTGTCCCACAGGGGGCGGGTAATGAGCAGTTCTTC
TRBJ2-3	TRBD2	few	TRBV5-4	CASREGLADTDTQYF	TGTGCCAGCAGGGAAGGACTAGCGGACACAGATACGCAGTATTTT
TRBJ2-4	NA	NA	TRBV25-1	CASSRDTGKKNIQYF	TGTGCCAGCAGCAGAGATACAGGGAAAAAAAACATTCAGTACTTC
TRBJ1-5	NA	many	TRBV19	CASSVDSYQPQHF	TGTGCCAGTAGTGTCGACAGCTATCAGCCCCAGCATTTT
TRBJ2-3	TRBD2	few	TRBV6-1	CASSGTGTSGSITDTQYF	TGTGCCAGCAGTGGCACCGGGACTAGCGGGAGTATCACAGATACGCAGTATTTT
TRBJ1-2	NA	few	TRBV7-9	CASSRERVSYGYTF	TGTGCCAGCAGCCGGGAGAGGGTTAGTTATGGCTACACCTTC